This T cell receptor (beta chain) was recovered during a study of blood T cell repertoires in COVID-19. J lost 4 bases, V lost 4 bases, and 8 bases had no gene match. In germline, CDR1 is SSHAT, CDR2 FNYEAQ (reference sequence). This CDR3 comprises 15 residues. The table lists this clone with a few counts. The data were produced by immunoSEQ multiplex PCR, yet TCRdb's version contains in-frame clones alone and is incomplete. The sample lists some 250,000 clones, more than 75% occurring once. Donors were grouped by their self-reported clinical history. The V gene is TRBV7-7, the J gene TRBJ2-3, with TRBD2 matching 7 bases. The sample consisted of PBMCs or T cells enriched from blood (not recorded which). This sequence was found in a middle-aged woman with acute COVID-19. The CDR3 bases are TGTGCCAGCAGCTCTGGGACGGGGAGGGCAGATACGCAGTATTTT. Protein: CASSSGTGRADTQYF.